Listed here are 16 T cell receptor beta chains from one sample, sequenced in a study of T cells after yellow fever vaccination. TCRdb reprocessed the 5' RACE reads with MiXCR, giving one entry per CDR3 protein. The sample holds hundreds of thousands of distinct CDR3 sequences, 17% seen once. The source material was PBMCs, sampled around 5 days after the first yellow fever vaccination. These receptors were obtained from a man aged 18 to 30 who received the YFV17D yellow fever vaccine.

V usage is TRBV7-8 and J usage is TRBJ2-2, with 7 bases matching TRBD2. Per the germline V gene, CDR1 is SGHVS and CDR2 is FQNEAQ. The CDR3 is 13 amino acids. Trimming took 10 bases from V and 5 from J; bases not matched to a gene: 7. This chain's CDR3 is CATQRGSTGELFF. The CDR3 DNA sequence: TGTGCCACCCAGCGGGGCAGTACCGGGGAGCTGTTTTTT.

This chain connects TRBV6-1 to TRBJ2-2; possible D gene TRBD1, 5 bases. Germline CDR1 reads MNHNS; CDR2 reads SASEGT. The CDR3 sequence is 14 residues long. Trimming shortened V by 10 bases and J by 1 base, and 13 bases separated the two germline ends. CDR3 loop: CAIGWQGNTGELFF. In nucleotides, the CDR3 is TGTGCCATCGGATGGCAGGGGAACACCGGGGAGCTGTTTTTT.

The chain joins TRBV6-2 or TRBV6-3 to TRBJ2-5; D remains ambiguous. Trimming removed 7 bases at V and 2 bases at J, with 11 bases between. The CDR3 extends over 13 amino acids. Germline CDR1 reads MNHEY; CDR2 reads SVGEGT. In DNA, the CDR3 is TGTGCCAGCACCCTGACGGAACAAGAGACCCAGTACTTC. Translated, it gives CASTLTEQETQYF.

The rearrangement joins TRBV19 to TRBJ2-5; a weak D match, TRBD1 (5 bases). The CDR3 has 14 amino acids. Germline lookup yields CDR1 LNHDA and CDR2 SQIVND (reference sequence). The ends were cut back, 5 bases at V and 3 bases at J, with 13 bases in the middle. For the CDR3, the DNA is TGTGCCAGTAGTCCCCGGACAAGCAAAGAGACCCAGTACTTC. As protein: CASSPRTSKETQYF.

The V and J genes are TRBV3-1 and TRBJ2-3, with 11 bases aligning to TRBD2. The CDR3 is 16 residues long. With 4 bases clipped from V and 2 bases from J, the junction kept 5 bases outside the gene matches. Per germline, CDR1 LGHDT and CDR2 YNNKEL (reference sequence). CDR3 coding DNA: TGTGCCAGCAGCCCGACTAGCGGGGCTACCACAGATACGCAGTATTTT. Encoded protein: CASSPTSGATTDTQYF.

This chain joins TRBV4-2 and TRBJ2-5; D remains ambiguous. The V and J ends lost 0 bases and 5 bases respectively, with 13 bases between them. CDR1 is LGHNA, CDR2 YNFKEQ, per germline. This CDR3 region has 15 residues. This CDR3 reads CASSQDFPSWETQYF. The CDR3 coding sequence is TGTGCCAGCAGCCAAGATTTCCCCAGTTGGGAGACCCAGTACTTC.

This clonotype was counted between two and nine times. The CDR3 reads CASSQLAEGTNTEAFF. CDR3 nucleotides: TGTGCCAGCAGTCAGTTGGCCGAGGGCACCAACACTGAAGCTTTCTTT. The chain has TRBV28 and TRBJ1-1; D gene ambiguous. In germline, CDR1 is MDHEN, CDR2 SYDVKM. Trimming removed 5 bases at V and 2 bases at J, with 18 bases between. The CDR3 extends over 16 amino acids.

This clonotype was detected many times. The chain links TRBV7-9 to TRBJ2-5; maybe TRBD1 (5 bases). CDR3 length: 13 amino acids. Germline V lookup: CDR1 SEHNR, CDR2 FQNEAQ (reference sequence). Trimming pared 5 bases from V and 2 bases from J, leaving 9 bases between. The chain's CDR3 is CASSRQPQETQYF. The DNA for the CDR3 is TGTGCCAGCAGCCGACAGCCTCAAGAGACCCAGTACTTC.

The rearrangement joins TRBV4-3 to TRBJ2-1; no reliable D call. The CDR3 extends over 15 amino acids. CDR1 and CDR2 (germline): LGHNA, YSLEER. Trimming left V 4 bases short and J 3 bases short, with 13 bases between. CDR3 DNA: TGCGCCAGCAGCCCCGAGGTCCTGGGCTACAATGAGCAGTTCTTC. Encoded protein: CASSPEVLGYNEQFF.

The chain employs TRBV7-3 and TRBJ1-1; 7 bases are a match to TRBD1. The germline V gene encodes CDR1 SGHTA and CDR2 FQGTGA. Trimming took 5 bases from V and 4 from J; bases not matched to a gene: 10. This CDR3 is built from 15 residues. CDR3 sequence reads: CASSPAGTASTEAFF. The CDR3 coding sequence is TGTGCCAGCAGCCCCGCCGGGACAGCGAGCACTGAAGCTTTCTTT.

This clonotype was detected many times. The chain employs TRBV5-6 and TRBJ2-5; 10 bases map to TRBD1. V shed 1 base and J 5 bases; nucleotides not matched to a gene: 8. The CDR3 is 16 amino acids. The germline V gene has CDR1 SGHDT and CDR2 YYEEEE. This CDR3 is CASSLKGQGIVETQYF. The CDR3 region has the DNA TGTGCCAGCAGCTTGAAGGGACAGGGGATCGTGGAGACCCAGTACTTC.

CDR3 residues: CASAPGGGGYNEQFF. The CDR3, as DNA: TGTGCTAGTGCCCCCGGGGGAGGGGGCTACAATGAGCAGTTCTTC. The chain employs TRBV12-5 and TRBJ2-1; weak D call: TRBD2 (7 bases). V was trimmed by 7 bases and J by 3 bases, leaving 16 bases between them. The CDR3 consists of 15 residues. Germline CDR1 LGHNT, CDR2 FRNRAP.

This clonotype occurred a few times. This chain uses TRBV10-3 with TRBJ2-7; 10 bases map to TRBD1. The CDR3 is 15 amino acids. J lost 8 bases, V lost 2 bases, and 9 bases had no gene match. Germline V lookup: CDR1 ENHRY, CDR2 SYGVKD. The CDR3 here is CAISERGQGLLKQYF. CDR3 sequence (DNA): TGTGCCATCAGTGAGCGGGGACAGGGGTTATTGAAGCAGTACTTC.

V is TRBV7-2 and J is TRBJ1-5; D ambiguous. The CDR3 totals 14 residues. Trimming stripped 1 base from V and 3 bases from J, with 7 bases between. Per the germline V gene, CDR1 is SGHTA and CDR2 is FQGNSA. In DNA form, the CDR3 reads TGTGCCAGCAGCTTAGGGAGGACCAATCAGCCCCAGCATTTT. Protein: CASSLGRTNQPQHF.

This clonotype was detected a few times. The V and J genes are TRBV20-1 and TRBJ2-5; TRBD1 might be the D (5 bases). V dropped 5 bases and J dropped 4 bases, with 14 bases sitting between them. There are 13 residues in the CDR3. The V gene's germline CDR1 is DFQATT and CDR2 SNEGSKA (reference sequence). DNA of the CDR3: TGCAGTGCTCCAGAGGCAGGGATAGAGACCCAGTACTTC. Residues: CSAPEAGIETQYF.

The chain carries TRBV10-3 and TRBJ1-1; 8 nucleotides align to TRBD1. The CDR3 extends over 14 amino acids. CDR1 is ENHRY, CDR2 SYGVKD, per germline. J lost 4 bases, V lost 6 bases, and 7 bases had no gene match. The CDR3 here is CAISHTGGSTEAFF. CDR3 DNA: TGTGCCATCAGCCACACAGGGGGTAGCACTGAAGCTTTCTTT.